The entry that follows covers one T cell receptor (beta chain) sequence. The data originate from a study of blood T cell repertoires in COVID-19. Study-wide context: The cDNA or gDNA used as material had been derived from T cells, B-cell-depleted T cells, or PBMCs.

The trim removed 3 bases at V and 8 bases at J, leaving 11 bases unmatched. Germline CDR1 and CDR2: SGHRS and YFSETQ. The CDR3 loop spans 17 amino acids. Sequencing was performed with immunoSEQ multiplex PCR; in TCRdb, only in-frame clones are kept and a portion is missing. The sample has about 190,000 clones, roughly 84% seen once. The age range of participants was 18 to 89 years, with residence in about 25 US areas. Participant-reported clinical history was the basis for cohort assignment. Sequencing input: PBMCs or T cells enriched from blood (not recorded which). The origin of this receptor is a woman in her twenties or thirties who had recovered from COVID-19. The chain employs TRBV5-1 and TRBJ2-3, with 14 positions matching TRBD2. CDR3 residues: CASSSGGTSGSTGTQYF. CDR3 in DNA: TGCGCCAGCAGCTCGGGAGGGACTAGCGGGAGTACGGGTACGCAGTATTTT.